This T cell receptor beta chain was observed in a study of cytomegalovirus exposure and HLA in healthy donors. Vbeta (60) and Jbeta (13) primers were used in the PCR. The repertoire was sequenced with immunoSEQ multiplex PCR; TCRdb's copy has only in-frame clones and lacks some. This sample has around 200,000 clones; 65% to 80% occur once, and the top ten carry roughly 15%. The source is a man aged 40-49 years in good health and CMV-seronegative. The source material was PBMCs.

The DNA of the CDR3 is TGTGCCAGCAGGACGGACAGGGGAGAATACCAGCCCCAGCATTTT. It specifies CASRTDRGEYQPQHF. This rearrangement joins TRBV2 to TRBJ1-5, with 9 nucleotides matching TRBD1. The CDR3 has 15 residues. V lost 6 bases and J lost 7; bases outside the gene matches: 10. CDR1 and CDR2 from the germline V gene are SNHLY and FYNNEI.